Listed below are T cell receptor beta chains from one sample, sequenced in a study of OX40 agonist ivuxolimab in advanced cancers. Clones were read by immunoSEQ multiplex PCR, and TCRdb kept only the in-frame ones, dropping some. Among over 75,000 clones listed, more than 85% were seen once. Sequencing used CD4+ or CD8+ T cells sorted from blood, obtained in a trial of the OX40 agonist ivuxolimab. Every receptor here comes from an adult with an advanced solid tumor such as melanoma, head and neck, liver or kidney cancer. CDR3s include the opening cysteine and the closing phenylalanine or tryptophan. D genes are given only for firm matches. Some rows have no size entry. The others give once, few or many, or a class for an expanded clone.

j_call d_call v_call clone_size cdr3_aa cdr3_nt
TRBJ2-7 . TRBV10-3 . CATRQEHYEQYF TGTGCCACCCGACAGGAACACTACGAGCAGTACTTC
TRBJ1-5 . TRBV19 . CASSMMGFSNQPQHF TGTGCCAGTAGTATGATGGGATTTAGCAATCAGCCCCAGCATTTT
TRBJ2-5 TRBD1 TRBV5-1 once CASSLEGGQGRTQYF TGCGCCAGCAGCTTGGAGGGGGGACAGGGCCGGACCCAGTACTTC
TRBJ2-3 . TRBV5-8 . CASSLRRNTQYF TGTGCCAGCAGCTTGAGGCGGAATACGCAGTATTTT
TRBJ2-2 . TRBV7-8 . CASSFRRPPYPGELFF TGTGCCAGCAGCTTTAGAAGGCCGCCATATCCCGGGGAGCTGTTTTTT
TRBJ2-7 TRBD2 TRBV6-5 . CASSPPGGLGEQYF TGTGCCAGCAGTCCACCGGGAGGGTTAGGGGAGCAGTACTTC
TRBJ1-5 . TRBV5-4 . CASSWGVGQQPQHF TGTGCCAGCAGCTGGGGGGTAGGGCAGCAGCCCCAGCATTTT
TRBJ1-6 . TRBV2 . CASSESWGSPLHF TGTGCCAGCAGTGAGTCCTGGGGCTCACCCCTCCACTTT
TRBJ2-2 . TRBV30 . CAWSPWTGELFF TGTGCCTGGAGTCCCTGGACCGGGGAGCTGTTTTTT
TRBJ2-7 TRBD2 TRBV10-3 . CAIGTSGSNEQYF TGTGCCATCGGGACTAGCGGGAGTAACGAGCAGTACTTC
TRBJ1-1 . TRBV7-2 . CASSLVGPSNTEAFF TGTGCCAGCAGCTTAGTCGGCCCCTCCAACACTGAAGCTTTCTTT
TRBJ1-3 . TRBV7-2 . CASSLVGSTGNTIYF TGTGCCAGCAGCTTAGTGGGGTCGACTGGAAACACCATATATTTT
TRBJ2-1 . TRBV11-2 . CASSSLSLVQGEQFF TGTGCCAGCAGCTCCCTATCACTCGTTCAGGGTGAGCAGTTCTTC
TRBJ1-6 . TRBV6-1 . CASSGGGLSDSPLHF TGTGCCAGCAGTGGGGGAGGGTTGTCGGATTCACCCCTCCACTTT
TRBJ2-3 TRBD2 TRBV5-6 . CASSLGGTTSTDTQYF TGTGCCAGCAGCTTGGGGGGGACTACTAGCACAGATACGCAGTATTTT
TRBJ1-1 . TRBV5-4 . CASSQAVGGSAEAFF TGTGCCAGCAGCCAAGCCGTGGGAGGGAGCGCTGAAGCTTTCTTT
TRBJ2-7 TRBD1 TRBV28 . CASSPGTGGTYEQYF TGTGCCAGCAGTCCCGGGACAGGGGGAACGTACGAGCAGTACTTC
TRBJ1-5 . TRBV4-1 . CASSQDSGLSQPQHF TGCGCCAGCAGCCAAGACTCCGGACTATCTCAGCCCCAGCATTTT
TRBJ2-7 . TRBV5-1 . CASSLDGVTPYEQYF TGCGCCAGCAGCTTGGACGGGGTAACCCCCTACGAGCAGTACTTC
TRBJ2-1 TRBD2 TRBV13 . CASSVGLVAYNEQFF TGTGCCAGCAGCGTCGGACTAGTGGCCTACAATGAGCAGTTCTTC
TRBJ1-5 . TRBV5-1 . CASSPAGFGRDSNQPQHF TGCGCCAGCAGCCCCGCTGGGTTCGGCAGGGATAGCAATCAGCCCCAGCATTTT
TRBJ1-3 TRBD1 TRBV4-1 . CASSSPDRVGTIYF TGCGCCAGCAGCTCCCCGGACAGGGTCGGCACCATATATTTT
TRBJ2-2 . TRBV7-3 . CASTLGGAYTGELFF TGTGCCAGCACCTTAGGGGGAGCTTACACCGGGGAGCTGTTTTTT
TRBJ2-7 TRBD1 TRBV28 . CASGPGQSYEQYF TGTGCCAGCGGTCCGGGACAGAGCTACGAGCAGTACTTC
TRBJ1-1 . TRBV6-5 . CASSYIGPHTEAFF TGTGCCAGCAGTTACATTGGACCACACACTGAAGCTTTCTTT
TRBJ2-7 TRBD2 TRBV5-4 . CASSLLLAVPYEQYF TGTGCCAGCAGCTTGCTACTAGCGGTACCCTACGAGCAGTACTTC
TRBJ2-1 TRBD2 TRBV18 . CASSPGTSGSVEQFF TGTGCCAGCTCACCAGGGACTAGCGGGAGTGTTGAGCAGTTCTTC
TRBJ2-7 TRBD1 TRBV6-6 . CASNTRDRGGGEQYF TGTGCCAGCAACACCCGGGACAGGGGAGGGGGCGAGCAGTACTTC
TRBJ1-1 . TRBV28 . CASSSPLNTEAFF TGTGCCAGCAGTTCGCCACTGAACACTGAAGCTTTCTTT
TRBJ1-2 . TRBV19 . CASSLEGGHGYTF TGTGCCAGTAGTCTTGAGGGAGGGCATGGCTACACCTTC
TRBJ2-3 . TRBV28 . CASRGTRGTRQDTQYF TGTGCCAGCAGAGGGACGCGAGGGACCAGGCAAGATACGCAGTATTTT
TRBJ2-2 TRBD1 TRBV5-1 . CASSPRTGGTGELFF TGCGCCAGCAGCCCACGGACAGGGGGCACCGGGGAGCTGTTTTTT
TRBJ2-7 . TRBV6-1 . CASSDPGSNYEQYF TGTGCCAGCAGTGACCCCGGGTCCAATTACGAGCAGTACTTC
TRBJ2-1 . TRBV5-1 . CASSTTASSYNEQFF TGCGCCAGCAGCACGACAGCGAGCTCCTACAATGAGCAGTTCTTC
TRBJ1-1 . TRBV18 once CASSSSERTEAFF TGTGCCAGCTCATCCTCGGAGAGGACTGAAGCTTTCTTT
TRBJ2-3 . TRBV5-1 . CASSSGVDTQYF TGCGCCAGCAGCTCGGGAGTAGATACGCAGTATTTT
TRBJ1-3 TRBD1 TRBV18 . CASSPQRGQSSGNTIYF TGTGCCAGCTCACCACAGAGGGGACAGAGCTCTGGAAACACCATATATTTT
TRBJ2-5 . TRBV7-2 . CASSLSGSAETQYF TGTGCCAGCAGCTTATCAGGGAGCGCGGAGACCCAGTACTTC
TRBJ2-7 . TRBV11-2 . CASSLGGRYEQYF TGTGCCAGCAGCTTGGGGGGCAGATACGAGCAGTACTTC